Shown below are 29 T cell receptor beta chains from a single sample sequenced in a study of T-cell reconstitution after alpha-beta-depleted transplantation in children (dated by TCRdb to the mid-2010s). The protocol used for the library was PCR. The run used an Illumina HiSeq 2500. TCR library preparation used molecular barcoding, with unique molecular identifiers applied to normalize quantification of the TCRbeta repertoire. The raw public data were reprocessed by TCRdb itself: fastp quality trimming at Q25, MiXCR clonotype calling, in-frame beta chains only. Identical CDR3 proteins give one entry, which carries the most common genes and DNA. The sample profile shows some 390,000 distinct CDR3 sequences; roughly 20% of them were found once. Less than 4.5% of the sample is in the top ten clones. This specimen was PBMCs from the stem cell graft donor, taken from the stem cell graft. These receptors originate from a human donor who donated a stem cell graft to a child with acute myeloid leukemia.

This clonotype was counted at least ten times. J is TRBJ2-7 and V is TRBV29-1, with 11 bases matching TRBD2. The germline V gene has CDR1 SQVTM and CDR2 ANQGSEA. Trimming at V came to 4 bases and at J to 7 bases, leaving 3 bases not matched to a gene. CDR3 size: 12 residues. Here the CDR3 reads CSVGLAGREQYF. The CDR3 DNA sequence: TGCAGCGTTGGACTAGCGGGAAGGGAGCAGTACTTC.

V and J are TRBV4-2 and TRBJ2-6; unclear D gene. From germline, CDR1 is LGHNA and CDR2 YNFKEQ. V was cut by 0 bases and J by 0 bases, with 9 bases left in between. This CDR3 region has 17 residues. CDR3 loop: CASSQDRRPSGANVLTF. Here the CDR3 DNA reads TGTGCCAGCAGCCAAGATCGCCGACCCTCTGGGGCCAACGTCCTGACTTTC.

A few counts support this clonotype. This rearrangement joins TRBV20-1 to TRBJ2-1; TRBD2 matches 12 bases. V was pared by 6 bases and J by 4 bases, with 10 bases of the junction left unmatched. CDR1 and CDR2 (germline): DFQATT, SNEGSKA (reference sequence). The CDR3 loop spans 16 amino acids. The CDR3 is CSAQRSSGRAYNEQFF. The DNA for the CDR3 is TGCAGTGCCCAGAGGTCTAGCGGGAGGGCTTACAATGAGCAGTTCTTC.

The genes are TRBV5-6 and TRBJ2-1, with D perhaps matching TRBD2 (5 bases). V was trimmed by 0 bases and J by 3 bases, leaving 13 bases between them. In germline, CDR1 is SGHDT, CDR2 YYEEEE. The CDR3 runs 16 residues. The DNA for the CDR3 is TGTGCCAGCAGCTTGGGATCTAGCTTCTACTACAATGAGCAGTTCTTC. Protein sequence: CASSLGSSFYYNEQFF.

This sequence joins TRBV5-1 and TRBJ1-1; D not certain. From germline, CDR1 is SGHRS and CDR2 YFSETQ. V gave up 1 base and J gave up 8 bases, with 6 bases separating them. The CDR3 runs to 11 residues. The CDR3 loop is CASSLLGEAFF. The CDR3 DNA follows: TGCGCCAGCAGCTTGTTAGGGGAAGCTTTCTTT.

This clonotype came up many times. This chain connects TRBV12-3 or TRBV12-4 to TRBJ2-1, with 7 bases fitting TRBD1. The CDR3 is 14 residues long. Trimming took 5 bases from V and 0 from J; bases not matched to a gene: 1. The CDR3 region has the DNA TGTGCCAGCAGTGGGACAGTCTCCTACAATGAGCAGTTCTTC. Residues: CASSGTVSYNEQFF.

This clonotype has ten or more counts. The genes are TRBV20-1 and TRBJ2-3; 10 bases agree with TRBD2. Germline CDR1 DFQATT, CDR2 SNEGSKA (reference sequence). The CDR3 has 16 amino acids. V lost 4 bases, J lost 0 bases, and 7 bases stayed unmatched. CDR3 DNA: TGCAGTGCTAAATTAGCGGGAGGATTTAGCACAGATACGCAGTATTTT. Encoded protein: CSAKLAGGFSTDTQYF.

This chain joins TRBV19 and TRBJ2-7, with 7 bases that match TRBD1. Germline trimming cut 6 bases from V and 0 bases from J; bases unmatched to any gene: 2. CDR1 LNHDA and CDR2 SQIVND come from the germline V gene (reference sequence). CDR3 length: 13 residues. The CDR3 reads CASRGQPSYEQYF. For the CDR3, the DNA is TGTGCCAGTAGGGGACAGCCCTCCTACGAGCAGTACTTC.

This clonotype was seen a few times. The chain is built from TRBV24-1 and TRBJ2-3, with TRBD2 matching over 10 bases. Germline V lookup: CDR1 KGHDR, CDR2 SFDVKD. The ends lost 2 bases at V and 4 bases at J; junction bases unmatched: 5. The length of the CDR3 is 16 residues. CDR3 amino acids: CATSDSSGRGPDTQYF. The CDR3 coding sequence is TGTGCCACCAGTGATTCTAGCGGGAGAGGCCCAGATACGCAGTATTTT.

This clonotype came up a few times. V usage is TRBV28 and J usage is TRBJ1-5; TRBD1 might be the D (6 bases). CDR3 size: 14 residues. Germline assignment: CDR1 MDHEN and CDR2 SYDVKM. V lost 5 bases, J lost 7 bases, and 15 bases lay in between. Here the CDR3 DNA reads TGTGCCAGCAGTGTAAGGGGGGTTACCCAGCCCCAGCATTTT. This sequence encodes CASSVRGVTQPQHF. Full variable domain (missing parts from reference TRBV28 and TRBJ1-5): DVKVTQSSRYLVKRTGEKVFLECVQDMDHENMFWYRQDPGLGLRLIYFSYDVKMKEKGDIPEGYSVSREKKERFSLILESASTNQTSMYLCASSVRGVTQPQHFGDGTRLSIL.

This clonotype was recorded at least ten times. CDR3 coding DNA: TGCAGTGCTAGACGGGGGGTGAACACTGAAGCTTTCTTT. It encodes CSARRGVNTEAFF. The chain carries TRBV20-1 and TRBJ1-1; a possible D gene is TRBD1 (5 bases). V dropped 2 bases and J dropped 0 bases, with 7 bases sitting between them. This CDR3 has 13 residues. Germline V CDR1 and CDR2: DFQATT, SNEGSKA (reference sequence).

Ten or more counts support this clonotype. V usage is TRBV20-1 and J usage is TRBJ2-1; 13 bases align to TRBD2. In germline, CDR1 is DFQATT, CDR2 SNEGSKA (reference sequence). Trimming took 2 bases from V and 8 from J; bases not matched to a gene: 9. The CDR3 loop spans 16 amino acids. This chain's CDR3 is CSARSRTSGSVDEQFF. The CDR3, as DNA: TGCAGTGCTAGATCAAGGACTAGCGGGAGTGTCGATGAGCAGTTCTTC.

The CDR3 DNA sequence: TGTGCCAGCAGTTTAGCGCAACAGCGCAATCAGCCCCAGCATTTT. This sequence encodes CASSLAQQRNQPQHF. The chain combines TRBV12-3 or TRBV12-4 with TRBJ1-5; no clear D gene. CDR3 length: 15 residues. V lost 0 bases, J lost 2 bases, and 8 bases lay in between.

The chain uses TRBV6-1 and TRBJ2-3, with D perhaps matching TRBD2 (5 bases). Deletions cut 5 bases from V and 6 bases from J, with 24 bases between. Germline V lookup: CDR1 MNHNS, CDR2 SASEGT. CDR3 length: 17 residues. CDR3 sequence reads: CASSRTSASIGRDTQYF. CDR3 nucleotide sequence: TGTGCCAGCAGTAGGACCTCCGCTAGCATAGGCCGGGATACGCAGTATTTT.

This chain uses TRBV20-1 with TRBJ2-5; TRBD1 is a possible D gene (6 bases). This CDR3 has 14 residues. Germline CDR1 DFQATT, CDR2 SNEGSKA (reference sequence). Trimming stripped 4 bases from V and 1 base from J, with 13 bases between. CDR3 amino acids: CSANTGRPQETQYF. CDR3 bases: TGCAGTGCTAATACAGGGAGACCCCAAGAGACCCAGTACTTC.

This clonotype has just a few counts. The chain employs TRBV29-1 and TRBJ2-2; possible D gene TRBD2, 6 bases. V lost 6 bases and J lost 2, with 13 bases in between. The CDR3 is made up of 14 amino acids. Germline loops: CDR1 SQVTM, CDR2 ANQGSEA. The CDR3 sequence is CSVARDSNTGELFF. CDR3 coding DNA: TGCAGCGTGGCCCGGGACTCAAACACCGGGGAGCTGTTTTTT.

The genes are TRBV7-9 and TRBJ2-7; 7 bases agree with TRBD2. Germline V CDR1 and CDR2: SEHNR, FQNEAQ (reference sequence). Trimming took 4 bases from V and 8 from J; bases not matched to a gene: 17. The CDR3 contains 16 residues. CDR3 DNA sequence: TGTGCCAGCAGCTCGGGAGGCTTGGCGGAGGGCTTGAAGCAGTACTTC. This translates into CASSSGGLAEGLKQYF.

This clonotype came up a few times. This chain links TRBV7-3 with TRBJ1-2; no firm D call. Germline V lookup: CDR1 SGHTA, CDR2 FQGTGA. The CDR3 length is 13 residues. Trimming stripped 3 bases from V and 0 bases from J, with 5 bases between. The CDR3 DNA reads TGTGCCAGCAGCTTTCCTTCTAACTATGGCTACACCTTC. This encodes CASSFPSNYGYTF.

The rearrangement links TRBV25-1 to TRBJ2-7, with 9 bases aligning to TRBD1. Germline V gene data show CDR1 as MGHDK and CDR2 as SYGVNS. The CDR3 length is 12 residues. V lost 8 bases, J lost 5 bases, and 4 bases stayed unmatched. The CDR3 DNA reads as TGTGCCAGCGGGGACAGGGCGGACGAGCAGTACTTC. Translating it yields CASGDRADEQYF.

CDR3 amino acids: CASSLRTSQDTQYF. CDR3 bases: TGCGCCAGCAGCTTGCGTACGTCTCAAGATACGCAGTATTTT. This chain uses TRBV5-1 with TRBJ2-3; D is uncertain. Germline assignment: CDR1 SGHRS and CDR2 YFSETQ. Trimming shortened V by 1 base and J by 5 bases, and 11 bases separated the two germline ends. The CDR3 runs 14 residues.

This clonotype was observed a handful of times. The rearrangement joins TRBV12-3 or TRBV12-4 to TRBJ2-1, with D unclear. The CDR3 spans 12 residues. The V and J ends lost 1 base and 10 bases respectively, with 8 bases between them. CDR3 residues: CASSLGALEQFF. In DNA, the CDR3 is TGTGCCAGCAGTTTAGGGGCTCTCGAGCAGTTCTTC.

The chain recombines TRBV28 with TRBJ2-7; 10 positions agree with TRBD1. The CDR3 runs to 15 residues. The J segment lost 4 bases and the V segment lost 8 bases, leaving 11 bases of the junction unmatched. The germline gives CDR1 MDHEN, CDR2 SYDVKM. The CDR3 DNA reads as TGTGCCAGCGACTCTCGGGACAGGGGCCCATACGAGCAGTACTTC. Translation gives CASDSRDRGPYEQYF. The whole variable domain, filled in from reference TRBV28 and TRBJ2-7, reads DVKVTQSSRYLVKRTGEKVFLECVQDMDHENMFWYRQDPGLGLRLIYFSYDVKMKEKGDIPEGYSVSREKKERFSLILESASTNQTSMYLCASDSRDRGPYEQYFGPGTRLTVT.

The gene calls are TRBV20-1 and TRBJ2-3; 15 positions agree with TRBD2. The V gene's germline CDR1 is DFQATT and CDR2 SNEGSKA (reference sequence). V was clipped by 3 bases and J by 4 bases; unmatched bases: 14. This CDR3 has 19 amino acids. DNA of the CDR3: TGCAGTGCTAGTGAAATCGATCGGACTAGCGGGAGGGTGTCAGATACGCAGTATTTT. Protein: CSASEIDRTSGRVSDTQYF.

This clonotype was recorded at least ten times. The chain has TRBV6-2 or TRBV6-3 and TRBJ2-1, with D possibly matching TRBD2 (7 bases). Germline CDR1 is MNHEY and CDR2 is SVGEGT. The CDR3 covers 12 residues. V shed 4 bases and J shed 8 bases, with 9 bases lying between them. The CDR3, as DNA: TGTGCCAGCAGTTGGGGGGGCGATGAGCAGTTCTTC. As protein: CASSWGGDEQFF.

This clonotype appeared many times. The V gene is TRBV20-1, the J gene TRBJ2-1, with 9 positions matching TRBD2. Germline values: CDR1 DFQATT, CDR2 SNEGSKA (reference sequence). The CDR3 consists of 16 residues. Germline trimming cut 6 bases from V and 2 bases from J; bases unmatched to any gene: 11. In nucleotides, the CDR3 is TGCAGTGCCAAATCCGGGACTAGCTTTACCTACAATGAGCAGTTCTTC. Translating it yields CSAKSGTSFTYNEQFF.

This clonotype was counted at least ten times. The rearrangement joins TRBV4-1 to TRBJ2-3; the match to TRBD2 covers 9 bases. The CDR3 contains 13 residues. V trimming: 9 bases; J trimming: 5 bases; junction bases outside the gene matches: 6. Per the germline V gene, CDR1 is MGHRA and CDR2 is YSYEKL. CDR3 amino acids: CARPLAGIDTQYF. The CDR3 DNA reads TGCGCCAGACCTCTAGCGGGAATAGATACGCAGTATTTT.

In this sample, this clonotype turned up many times. V and J are TRBV20-1 and TRBJ2-7; D is ambiguous. CDR3 length equals 12 residues. Germline lookup yields CDR1 DFQATT and CDR2 SNEGSKA (reference sequence). V dropped 4 bases and J dropped 0 bases, with 7 bases sitting between them. The CDR3 spells CSANLHSYEQYF. CDR3 sequence (DNA): TGCAGTGCTAATTTGCACTCCTACGAGCAGTACTTC.

This rearrangement joins TRBV29-1 to TRBJ1-1; D remains unclear. This CDR3 region has 13 residues. Germline loops: CDR1 SQVTM, CDR2 ANQGSEA. The germline V and J ends were trimmed by 3 bases and 1 base, with 9 bases remaining between them. The DNA for the CDR3 is TGCAGCGTTGATCGGGATTCGAACACTGAAGCTTTCTTT. Encoded protein: CSVDRDSNTEAFF.

This clonotype was recorded many times. The chain couples TRBV30 to TRBJ2-1, with 8 bases aligning to TRBD2. Germline CDR1 GTSNPN, CDR2 SVGIG (reference sequence). J lost 8 bases, V lost 2 bases, and 5 bases had no gene match. The length of the CDR3 is 13 residues. The DNA of the CDR3 is TGTGCCTGGAGTACGGGAGGGCCATATGAGCAGTTCTTC. Protein product: CAWSTGGPYEQFF.